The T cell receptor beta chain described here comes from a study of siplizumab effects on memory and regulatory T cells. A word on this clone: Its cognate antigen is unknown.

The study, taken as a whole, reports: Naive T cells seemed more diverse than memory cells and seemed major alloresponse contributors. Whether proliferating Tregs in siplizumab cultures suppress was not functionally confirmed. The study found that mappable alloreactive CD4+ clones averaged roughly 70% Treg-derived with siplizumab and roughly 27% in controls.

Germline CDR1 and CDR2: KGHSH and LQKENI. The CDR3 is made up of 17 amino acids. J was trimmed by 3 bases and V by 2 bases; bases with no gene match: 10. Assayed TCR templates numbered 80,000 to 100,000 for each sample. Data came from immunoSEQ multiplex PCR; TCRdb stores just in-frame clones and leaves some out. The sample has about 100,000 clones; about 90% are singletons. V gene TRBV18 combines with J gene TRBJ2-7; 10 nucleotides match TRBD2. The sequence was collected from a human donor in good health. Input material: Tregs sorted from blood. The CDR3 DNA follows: TGTGCCAGCTCACCATACGCTAGCGGGAGTTCGGTCTACGAGCAGTACTTC. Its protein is CASSPYASGSSVYEQYF.